The subject of this entry is one T cell receptor beta chain. Antigen specificity is unknown. This specimen comes from a study of cytomegalovirus exposure and HLA in healthy donors. Here immunoSEQ multiplex PCR was the method, and the copy in TCRdb shows in-frame clones only, minus some. This table holds over 150,000 clones, 89% found once. In germline, CDR1 is GTSNPN, CDR2 SVGIG (reference sequence). Between the trimmed V and J ends, which lost 0 bases and 2 bases, there was a span of 7 bases. The CDR3 consists of 13 residues. Regarding the study as a whole: Reportedly, cytomegalovirus status was diagnosed with high sensitivity and specificity.

This receptor was taken from a woman younger than 35 in good health and CMV-seropositive. Sequencing used PBMCs. The chain has TRBV30 and TRBJ1-2; D is ambiguous. CDR3 sequence: CAWSVVENYGYTF. CDR3 nucleotide sequence: TGTGCCTGGAGTGTAGTTGAGAACTATGGCTACACCTTC. Full variable domain (remainder filled in from reference TRBV30 and TRBJ1-2): SQTIHQWPATLVQPVGSPLSLECTVEGTSNPNLYWYRQAAGRGLQLLFYSVGIGQISSEVPQNLSASRPQDRQFILSSKKLLLSDSGFYLCAWSVVENYGYTFGSGTRLTVV.